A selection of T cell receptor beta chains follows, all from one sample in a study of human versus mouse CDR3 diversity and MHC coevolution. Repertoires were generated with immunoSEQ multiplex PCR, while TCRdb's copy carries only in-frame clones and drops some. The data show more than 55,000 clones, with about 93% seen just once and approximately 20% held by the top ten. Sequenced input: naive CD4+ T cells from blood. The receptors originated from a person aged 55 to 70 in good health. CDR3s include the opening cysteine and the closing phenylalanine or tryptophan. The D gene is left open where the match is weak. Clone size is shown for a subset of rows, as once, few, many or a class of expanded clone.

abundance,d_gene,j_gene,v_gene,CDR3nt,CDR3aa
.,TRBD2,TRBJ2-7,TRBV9,TGTGCCAGCAGCGTAAGGGCTAGCGGTGATTACGAGCAGTACTTC,CASSVRASGDYEQYF
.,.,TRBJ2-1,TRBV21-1,TGTGCCAGCAGCAAATCCAGACTAGCGGAGTTGGGTGAGCAGTTCTTC,CASSKSRLAELGEQFF
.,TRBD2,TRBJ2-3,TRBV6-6,TGTGCCAGCAGTTACTCGAGGCGGGAGCCGGATACGCAGTATTTT,CASSYSRREPDTQYF
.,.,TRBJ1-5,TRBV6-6,TGTGCCAGCAGTGGACTGAGAACGGCCCAGCATTTT,CASSGLRTAQHF
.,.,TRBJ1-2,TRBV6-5,TGTGCCAGCAGTTCCGAGCCGACAGATAACTATGGCTACACCTTC,CASSSEPTDNYGYTF
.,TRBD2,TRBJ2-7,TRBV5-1,TGCGCCAGCAGTTCAACTAGCGGGAGGGCCAGCTCCTACGAGCAGTACTTC,CASSSTSGRASSYEQYF
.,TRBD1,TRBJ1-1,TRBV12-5,TGTGCTAGTGACCCAACAGGGGACGCCACTGAAGCTTTCTTT,CASDPTGDATEAFF
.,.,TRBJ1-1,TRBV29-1,TGCAGCGTTGACGGGGTGGGGAGGAACACTGAAGCTTTCTTT,CSVDGVGRNTEAFF
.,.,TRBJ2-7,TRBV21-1,TGTGCCAGCAGCAGTTGGGAGTCGCCCTACGAGCAGTACTTC,CASSSWESPYEQYF
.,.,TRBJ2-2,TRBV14,TGTGCCAGCAGCCAAGATTATAGCGGCACCGGGGAGCTGTTTTTT,CASSQDYSGTGELFF
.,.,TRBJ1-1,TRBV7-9,TGTGCCAGCAGCTTTAGCTTGAACACTGAAGCTTTCTTT,CASSFSLNTEAFF
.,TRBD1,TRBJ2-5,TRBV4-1,TGCGCCAGCAGCCAAGCAGGGGGCAGGGAGACCCAGTACTTC,CASSQAGGRETQYF
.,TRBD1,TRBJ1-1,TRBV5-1,TGCGCCAGCAGCTTGGAGCCAGGGGGCGTAGGGACTGAAGCTTTCTTT,CASSLEPGGVGTEAFF
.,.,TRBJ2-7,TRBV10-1,TGCGCCAGCAGTTCCCGACTTGGCGAGCAGTACTTC,CASSSRLGEQYF
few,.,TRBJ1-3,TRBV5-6,TGTGCCAGCAGCCAGACAGTCTCTGGAAACACCATATATTTT,CASSQTVSGNTIYF
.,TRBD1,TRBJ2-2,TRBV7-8,TGTGCCAGCAGCTTAAGGGGACAGGGGGCCTCCGGGGAGCTGTTTTTT,CASSLRGQGASGELFF
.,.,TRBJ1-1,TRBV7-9,TGTGCCAGCAGCTTAGGAATGAGTGAGGCTGAAGCTTTCTTT,CASSLGMSEAEAFF
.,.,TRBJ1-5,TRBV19,TGTGCCAGTAGTATAATGGACAGCTTCAATCAGCCCCAGCATTTT,CASSIMDSFNQPQHF
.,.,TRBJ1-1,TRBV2,TGTGCCAGCAGGGGAGCCGGGCGGACTGAAGCTTTCTTT,CASRGAGRTEAFF
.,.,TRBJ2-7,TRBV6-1,TGTGCCAGCAAGCAGGCGAGAGACTACGAGCAGTACTTC,CASKQARDYEQYF
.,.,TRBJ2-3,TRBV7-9,TGTGCCAGCAGTGTGGCGGGAACAGATACGCAGTATTTT,CASSVAGTDTQYF
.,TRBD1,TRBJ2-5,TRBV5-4,TGTGCCAGCAGCCTCGGACAGGGAGTAGAGACCCAGTACTTC,CASSLGQGVETQYF
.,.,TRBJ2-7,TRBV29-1,TGCAGCGTTGACGGTCGAGACTCCTACGAGCAGTACTTC,CSVDGRDSYEQYF
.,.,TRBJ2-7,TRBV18,TGTGCCAGCTCACGGGAGCGGGTACTCTACGAGCAGTACTTC,CASSRERVLYEQYF
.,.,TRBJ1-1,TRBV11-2,TGTGCCAGCAGCTTTTCGGCTGGGGCGAACACTGAAGCTTTCTTT,CASSFSAGANTEAFF
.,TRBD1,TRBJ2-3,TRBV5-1,TGCGCCAGTTCCGGGACAGGGGCAGATACGCAGTATTTT,CASSGTGADTQYF
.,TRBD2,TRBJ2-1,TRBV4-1,TGCGCCAGCAGCCAAGGGCGGGAGCCAAGGAATGAGCAGTTCTTC,CASSQGREPRNEQFF
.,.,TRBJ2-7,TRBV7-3,TGTGCCAGCAGCCGGGACACGGAATACGAGCAGTACTTC,CASSRDTEYEQYF
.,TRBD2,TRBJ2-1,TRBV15,TGTGCCACCAGCAGAGAGGCTAGCGGGTTATACTACAATGAGCAGTTCTTC,CATSREASGLYYNEQFF
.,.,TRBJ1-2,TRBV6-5,TGTGCCAGCAGTTACGGGCAGGGGTACTATGGCTACACCTTC,CASSYGQGYYGYTF
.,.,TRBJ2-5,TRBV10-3,TGTGCCATCAGTGGAACGGGGGTACAAGAGACCCAGTACTTC,CAISGTGVQETQYF
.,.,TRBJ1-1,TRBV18,TGTGCCAGCTCGACAAGCGGGGGGCGTACTGAAGCTTTCTTT,CASSTSGGRTEAFF
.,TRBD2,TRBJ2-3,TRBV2,TGTGCCAGCAGACTAGCGGCAGATACGCAGTATTTT,CASRLAADTQYF
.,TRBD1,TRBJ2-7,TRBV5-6,TGTGCCAGCAGCTTTGGGACAGGGAGCAACGAGCAGTACTTC,CASSFGTGSNEQYF
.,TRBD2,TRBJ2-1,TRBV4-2,TGTGCCAGCAGCCAAGAAGGACTAGCGGGAGTGAATGAGCAGTTCTTC,CASSQEGLAGVNEQFF
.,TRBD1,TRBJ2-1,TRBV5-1,TGCGCCAGCAGCTTGACAGGGGGCACCTCCTACAATGAGCAGTTCTTC,CASSLTGGTSYNEQFF
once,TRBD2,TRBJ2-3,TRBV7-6,TGTGCCAGCAGCTCGACTAGCGGAGTTGATACGCAGTATTTT,CASSSTSGVDTQYF
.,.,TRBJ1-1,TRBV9,TGTGCCAGCAGCGTAGAGGGCGGGATGAACACTGAAGCTTTCTTT,CASSVEGGMNTEAFF
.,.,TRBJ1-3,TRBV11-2,TGTGCCAGCAGCCCCCCAGGAAACACCATATATTTT,CASSPPGNTIYF
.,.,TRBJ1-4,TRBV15,TGTGCCACCAGCAGTCCCAGGGAGGGTTTTAATGAAAAACTGTTTTTT,CATSSPREGFNEKLFF
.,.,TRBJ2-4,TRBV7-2,TGTGCCAGCAGCTTAAGGGGCAGGAGTGCCAAAAACATTCAGTACTTC,CASSLRGRSAKNIQYF
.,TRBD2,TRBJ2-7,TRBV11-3,TGTGCCAGCAGCTTAGAAGCTAGCGGGAGGGTGAGCTCCTACGAGCAGTACTTC,CASSLEASGRVSSYEQYF
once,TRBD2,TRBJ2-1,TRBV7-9,TGTGCCAGCAGCCCGTCTAGAGCGGGAGTAAGGTATAATGAGCAGTTCTTC,CASSPSRAGVRYNEQFF
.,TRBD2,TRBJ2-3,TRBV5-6,TGTGCCAGCAGCTTGGGCAGCGGGGGTATGAATACGCAGTATTTT,CASSLGSGGMNTQYF
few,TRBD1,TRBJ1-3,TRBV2,TGTGCCAGCAGCCAGGGGGCGAATGGAAACACCATATATTTT,CASSQGANGNTIYF
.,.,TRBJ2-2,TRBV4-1,TGCGCCAGCAGCCAGGACCAGCCCAGGGCGGGGGAGCTGTTTTTT,CASSQDQPRAGELFF
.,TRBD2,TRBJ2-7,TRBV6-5,TGTGCCAGCAGACAAACTAGCGGGAGGGTCCACGAGCAGTACTTC,CASRQTSGRVHEQYF
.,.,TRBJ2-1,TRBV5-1,TGCGCCAGCAGCTTGGCCGTCGGGAGATCCTACAATGAGCAGTTCTTC,CASSLAVGRSYNEQFF
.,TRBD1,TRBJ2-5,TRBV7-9,TGTGCCAGCAGCAAACGACAGGGGGAGGAGACCCAGTACTTC,CASSKRQGEETQYF
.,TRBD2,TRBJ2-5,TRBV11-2,TGTGCCAGCAGCTTCCAAGGACTAGCGGAAGAGACCCAGTACTTC,CASSFQGLAEETQYF
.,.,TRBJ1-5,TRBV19,TGTGCCAGTAGTATAGTAGCGGAAAATCAGCCCCAGCATTTT,CASSIVAENQPQHF
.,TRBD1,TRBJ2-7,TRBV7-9,TGTGCCAGCAGCTTAGCAGGGGGCTCCGAGCAGTACTTC,CASSLAGGSEQYF
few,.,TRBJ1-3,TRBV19,TGTGCCAGTAGTAGAGAAGACAGGAGCTCTGGAAACACCATATATTTT,CASSREDRSSGNTIYF